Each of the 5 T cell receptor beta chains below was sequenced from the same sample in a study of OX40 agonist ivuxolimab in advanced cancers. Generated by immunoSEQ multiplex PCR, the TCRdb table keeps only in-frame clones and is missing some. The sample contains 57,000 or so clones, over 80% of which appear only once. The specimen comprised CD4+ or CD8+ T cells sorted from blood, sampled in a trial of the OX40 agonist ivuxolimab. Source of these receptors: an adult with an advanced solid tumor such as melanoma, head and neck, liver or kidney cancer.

The DNA for the CDR3 is TGTGCCACAGAGGGCAGCCCGAACACCGGGGAGCTGTTTTTT. The encoded protein is CATEGSPNTGELFF. The gene calls are TRBV7-2 and TRBJ2-2; D perhaps matches TRBD2 (5 bases). The CDR3 sequence is 14 residues long. Germline-derived CDR1 and CDR2 are SGHTA and FQGNSA. Trimming left V 10 bases short and J 0 bases short, with 12 bases between.

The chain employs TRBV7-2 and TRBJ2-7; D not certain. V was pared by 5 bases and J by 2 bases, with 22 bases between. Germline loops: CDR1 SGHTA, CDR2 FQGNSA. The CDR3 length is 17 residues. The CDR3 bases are TGTGCCAGCAGCCCCCAGTACAGCCCATTAAGCCCCTACGAGCAGTACTTC. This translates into CASSPQYSPLSPYEQYF.

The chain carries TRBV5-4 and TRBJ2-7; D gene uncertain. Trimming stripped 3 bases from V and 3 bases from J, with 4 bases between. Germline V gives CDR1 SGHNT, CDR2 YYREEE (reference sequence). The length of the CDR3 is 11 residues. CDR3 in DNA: TGTGCCAGCAGCTCCAACTACGAGCAGTACTTC. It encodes CASSSNYEQYF.

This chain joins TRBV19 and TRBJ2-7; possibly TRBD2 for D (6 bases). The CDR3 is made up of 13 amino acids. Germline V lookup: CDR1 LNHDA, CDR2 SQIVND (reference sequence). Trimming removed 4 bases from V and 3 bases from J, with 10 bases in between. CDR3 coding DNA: TGTGCCAGTAGTAGCGGGGCCTTCTACGAGCAGTACTTC. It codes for CASSSGAFYEQYF. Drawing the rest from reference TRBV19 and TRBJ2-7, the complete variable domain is DGGITQSPKYLFRKEGQNVTLSCEQNLNHDAMYWYRQDPGQGLRLIYYSQIVNDFQKGDIAEGYSVSREKKESFPLTVTSAQKNPTAFYLCASSSGAFYEQYFGPGTRLTVT.

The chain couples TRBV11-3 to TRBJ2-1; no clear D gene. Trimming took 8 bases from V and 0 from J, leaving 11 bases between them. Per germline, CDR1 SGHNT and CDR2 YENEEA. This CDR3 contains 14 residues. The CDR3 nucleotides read TGTGCCAGCTCCTCGGGTGGCTCCTACAATGAGCAGTTCTTC. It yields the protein CASSSGGSYNEQFF. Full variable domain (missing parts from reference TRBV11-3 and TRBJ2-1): EAGVVQSPRYKIIEKKQPVAFWCNPISGHNTLYWYLQNLGQGPELLIRYENEEAVDDSQLPKDRFSAERLKGVDSTLKIQPAELGDSAVYLCASSSGGSYNEQFFGPGTRLTVL.